The 3 T cell receptor beta chains below were found in one sample sequenced in a study of blood T cell repertoires in COVID-19. Assay: immunoSEQ multiplex PCR; the TCRdb copy retains only in-frame clones and omits some. Of hundreds of thousands of clones listed, 80% to 90% are singletons. Sequenced material: PBMCs or T cells enriched from blood (not recorded which). These receptors originate from a man aged 25-45 years who had recovered from COVID-19.

The chain links TRBV28 to TRBJ1-1, with D perhaps matching TRBD1 (6 bases). Germline lookup yields CDR1 MDHEN and CDR2 SYDVKM. The CDR3 length is 15 residues. V dropped 5 bases and J dropped 3 bases, with 16 bases sitting between them. The chain's CDR3 is CASSIAGGGYTEAFF. The CDR3 nucleotides are TGTGCCAGCAGTATCGCGGGGGGCGGGTACACTGAAGCTTTCTTT.

The chain links TRBV29-1 to TRBJ1-5, with TRBD1 matching over 8 bases. Unmatched junction bases numbered 0, after V lost 2 bases and J lost 6 bases. CDR1 is SQVTM and CDR2 is ANQGSEA in the germline V gene. This CDR3 spans 12 amino acids. CDR3 sequence reads: CSVETGGQPQHF. The CDR3, as DNA: TGCAGCGTTGAAACAGGGGGTCAGCCCCAGCATTTT.

J is TRBJ1-1 and V is TRBV7-9; TRBD1 agrees at 7 bases. This CDR3 contains 15 residues. The junction had 8 bases not matched to a gene; V was cut back by 5 bases and J by 2 bases. The germline V gene encodes CDR1 SEHNR and CDR2 FQNEAQ (reference sequence). CDR3 amino acids: CASSTDRLVNTEAFF. CDR3 DNA: TGTGCCAGCAGCACGGACAGGCTGGTAAACACTGAAGCTTTCTTT.